Listed below are T cell receptor beta chains from one sample, sequenced in a study of shared clonotypes between healthy human individuals. Clones were sequenced by immunoSEQ multiplex PCR, and TCRdb holds only the in-frame ones, with some missing. The sample has fewer than 3 million clones; roughly 90% are singletons. Sequencing was performed on naive CD4+ T cells from PBMCs. The source of these receptors is a man younger than 35 in good health. Some clones in this sample may be carry-over from other donors' samples. Each CDR3 is given with its conserved first and last residue. The D gene is left open where the match is weak. Some rows mark clone size as missing; the rest say once, few, many or name a class of expanded clone.

abundance | j_gene | d_gene | v_gene | CDR3nt | CDR3aa
- | TRBJ2-5 | TRBD1 | TRBV9 | TGTGCCAGCAGCGTAGCTTCGTCAGGGGGAGAGACCCAGTACTTC | CASSVASSGGETQYF
- | TRBJ2-7 | - | TRBV7-8 | TGTGCCAGCAGCTTAATGCTAGGCGAGCAGTACTTC | CASSLMLGEQYF
- | TRBJ2-1 | - | TRBV29-1 | TGCAGCGTTGATCAGCCAGCCCCAACCTACAATGAGCAGTTCTTC | CSVDQPAPTYNEQFF
- | TRBJ1-1 | - | TRBV11-2 | TGTGCCAGCAGCCGCCCAGAGGGTGAAGCTTTCTTT | CASSRPEGEAFF
once | TRBJ1-5 | - | TRBV28 | TGTGCCAGCAGTCTTCCCGGGACGTATAGCAATCAGCCCCAGCATTTT | CASSLPGTYSNQPQHF
- | TRBJ2-3 | - | TRBV7-6 | TGTGCCAGCAGCTTAGCAGGCGGCGGACCCACAGATACGCAGTATTTT | CASSLAGGGPTDTQYF
- | TRBJ2-7 | - | TRBV5-6 | TGTGCCAGCAGCTTGTTTTCCCGTCCGTCTAACGAGCAGTACTTC | CASSLFSRPSNEQYF
- | TRBJ2-1 | TRBD2 | TRBV27 | TGTGCCAGCAGCCAAGACCGGACTAGCGGCCCCAATGAGCAGTTCTTC | CASSQDRTSGPNEQFF
- | TRBJ1-4 | - | TRBV9 | TGTGCCAGCAGCGTCGGGGGCGCGTATGAAAAACTGTTTTTT | CASSVGGAYEKLFF
once | TRBJ2-1 | - | TRBV7-8 | TGTGCCAGCAGCCCCCGGACCGGCAGTGAGCAGTTCTTC | CASSPRTGSEQFF
- | TRBJ2-7 | - | TRBV5-8 | TGTGCCAGCAGCTTGGCATACGAGCAGTACTTC | CASSLAYEQYF
- | TRBJ2-7 | TRBD2 | TRBV5-6 | TGTGCCAGCAGCCCCGGAGCGAGCGGGAAAAACTACGAGCAGTACTTC | CASSPGASGKNYEQYF